This T cell receptor (beta chain) was observed in a study of CD8+ T cells in alopecia areata. This CDR3 comprises 9 residues. Germline lookup yields CDR1 SNHLY and CDR2 FYNNEI. With 5 bases removed from V and 5 bases from J, the gap between germline ends came to 0 bases. The treatment was: oral pan-JAK inhibitor, 5-10 mg twice daily. PBMCs, the starting material, were the source of sorted CD4+ and CD8+ T cells. This clone turned up a few times. Its cognate antigen is unknown. General observations from the study: Persistence during tofacitinib was seen for many expanded lesional clones in scalp and blood.

Following extraction, RNA underwent reverse transcription to cDNA, which served as the sequencing template. Here immunoSEQ multiplex PCR was the method, and the copy in TCRdb shows in-frame clones only, minus some. The sample shows roughly 170,000 clones, about 60% of them seen only once. The chain employs TRBV2 and TRBJ1-1; unclear D gene. The TCR was taken from a human donor with alopecia areata. Here the sequenced sample was CD8+ T cells sorted from blood, taken at week 24, from a patient treated with tofacitinib. In DNA, the CDR3 is TGTGCCAGCAGTACTGAAGCTTTCTTT. Translated: CASSTEAFF.